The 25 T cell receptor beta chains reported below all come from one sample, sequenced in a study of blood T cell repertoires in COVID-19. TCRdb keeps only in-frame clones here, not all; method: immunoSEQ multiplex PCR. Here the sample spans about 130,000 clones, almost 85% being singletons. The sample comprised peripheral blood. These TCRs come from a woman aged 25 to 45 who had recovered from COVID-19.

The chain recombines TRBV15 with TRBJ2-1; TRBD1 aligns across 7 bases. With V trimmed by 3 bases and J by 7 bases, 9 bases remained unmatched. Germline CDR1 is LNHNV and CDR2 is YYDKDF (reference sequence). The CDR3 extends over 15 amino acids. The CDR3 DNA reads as TGTGCCACCAGCAGGAATAAACAGGGGAAGAATGAGCAGTTCTTC. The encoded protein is CATSRNKQGKNEQFF.

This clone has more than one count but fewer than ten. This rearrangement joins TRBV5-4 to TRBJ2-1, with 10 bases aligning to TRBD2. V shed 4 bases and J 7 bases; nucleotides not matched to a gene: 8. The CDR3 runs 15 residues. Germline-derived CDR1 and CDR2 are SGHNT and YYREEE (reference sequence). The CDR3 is CASSRGASGSNEQFF. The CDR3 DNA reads TGTGCCAGCAGCCGTGGGGCTAGCGGGAGTAATGAGCAGTTCTTC.

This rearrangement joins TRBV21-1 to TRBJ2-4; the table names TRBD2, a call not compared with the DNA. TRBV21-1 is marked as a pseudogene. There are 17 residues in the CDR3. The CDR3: CASSKAREGLAKNIQYF. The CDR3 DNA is TGTGCCAGCAGCAAAGCCCGGGAGGGGTTGGCCAAAAACATTCAGTACTTC.

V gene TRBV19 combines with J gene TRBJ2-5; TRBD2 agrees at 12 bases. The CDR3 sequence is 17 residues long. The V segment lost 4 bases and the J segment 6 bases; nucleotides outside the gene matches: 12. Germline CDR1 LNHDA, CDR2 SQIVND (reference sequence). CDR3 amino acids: CASSTWTSGAREKTQYF. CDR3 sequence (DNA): TGTGCCAGTAGTACCTGGACTAGCGGGGCGCGCGAGAAGACCCAGTACTTC.

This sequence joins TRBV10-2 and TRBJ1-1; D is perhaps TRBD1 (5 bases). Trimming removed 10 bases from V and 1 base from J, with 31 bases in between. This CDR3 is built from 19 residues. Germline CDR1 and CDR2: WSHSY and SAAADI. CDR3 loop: CANWSEYSGRGRENTEAFF. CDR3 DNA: TGCGCCAACTGGAGTGAGTATTCTGGGCGTGGCAGGGAGAACACTGAAGCTTTCTTT.

The CDR3 loop is CASSHFQGEAGNTIYF. CDR3 nucleotides: TGTGCCAGCTCACACTTTCAGGGTGAAGCTGGAAACACCATATATTTT. The rearrangement uses TRBV18 and TRBJ1-3; D might be TRBD1 (5 bases). The CDR3 sequence is 16 residues long. V lost 4 bases and J lost 2, with 15 bases in between. Germline V gene lookup returns CDR1 KGHSH and CDR2 LQKENI.

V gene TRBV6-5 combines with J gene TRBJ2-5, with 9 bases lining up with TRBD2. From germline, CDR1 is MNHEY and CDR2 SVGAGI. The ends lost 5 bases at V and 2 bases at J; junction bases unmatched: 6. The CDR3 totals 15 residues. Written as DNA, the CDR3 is TGTGCCAGCAGTCGACCGACTAGCGGACAAGAGACCCAGTACTTC. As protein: CASSRPTSGQETQYF.

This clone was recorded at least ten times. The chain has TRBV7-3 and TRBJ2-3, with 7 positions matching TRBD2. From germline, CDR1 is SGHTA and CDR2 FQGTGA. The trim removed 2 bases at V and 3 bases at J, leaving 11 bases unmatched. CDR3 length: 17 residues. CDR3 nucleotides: TGTGCCAGCAGCTTATATGGGCATGGCGGGAGTACAGATACGCAGTATTTT. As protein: CASSLYGHGGSTDTQYF. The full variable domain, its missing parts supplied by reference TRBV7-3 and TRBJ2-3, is GAGVSQTPSNKVTEKGKYVELRCDPISGHTALYWYRQSLGQGPEFLIYFQGTGAADDSGLPNDRFFAVRPEGSVSTLKIQRTERGDSAVYLCASSLYGHGGSTDTQYFGPGTRLTVL.

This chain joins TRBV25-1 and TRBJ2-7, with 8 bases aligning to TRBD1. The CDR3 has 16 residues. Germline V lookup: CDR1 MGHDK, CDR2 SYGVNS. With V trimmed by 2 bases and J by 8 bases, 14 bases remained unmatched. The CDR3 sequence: CASSEDQQGGRGKQYF. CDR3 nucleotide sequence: TGTGCCAGCAGTGAAGACCAACAGGGGGGACGCGGGAAGCAGTACTTC.

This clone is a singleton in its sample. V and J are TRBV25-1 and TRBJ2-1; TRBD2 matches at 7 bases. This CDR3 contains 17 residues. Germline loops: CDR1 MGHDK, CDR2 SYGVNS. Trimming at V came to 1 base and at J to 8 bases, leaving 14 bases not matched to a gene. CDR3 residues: CASSESGGEGRLYEQFF. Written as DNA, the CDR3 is TGTGCCAGCAGTGAATCTGGGGGGGAAGGTCGTCTCTATGAGCAGTTCTTC.

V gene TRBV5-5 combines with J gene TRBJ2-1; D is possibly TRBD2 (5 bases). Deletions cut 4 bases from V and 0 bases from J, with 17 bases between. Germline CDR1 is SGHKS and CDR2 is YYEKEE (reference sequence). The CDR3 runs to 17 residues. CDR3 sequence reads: CASSHRGLEASYNEQFF. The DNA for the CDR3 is TGTGCCAGCAGCCACCGGGGTCTTGAAGCCTCCTACAATGAGCAGTTCTTC. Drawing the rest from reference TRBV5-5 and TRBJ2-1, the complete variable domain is DAGVTQSPTHLIKTRGQQVTLRCSPISGHKSVSWYQQVLGQGPQFIFQYYEKEERGRGNFPDRFSARQFPNYSSELNVNALLLGDSALYLCASSHRGLEASYNEQFFGPGTRLTVL.

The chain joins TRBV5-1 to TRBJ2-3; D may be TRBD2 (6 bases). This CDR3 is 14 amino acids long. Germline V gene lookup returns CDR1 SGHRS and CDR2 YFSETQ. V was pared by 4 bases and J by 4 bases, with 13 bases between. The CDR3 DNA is TGCGCCAGCAGCAGGAATAGCGGCCCAGATACGCAGTATTTT. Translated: CASSRNSGPDTQYF.

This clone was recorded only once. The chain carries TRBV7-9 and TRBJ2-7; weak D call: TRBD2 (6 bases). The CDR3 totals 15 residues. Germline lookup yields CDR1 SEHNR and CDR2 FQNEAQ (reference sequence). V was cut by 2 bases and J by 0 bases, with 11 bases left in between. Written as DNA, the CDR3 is TGTGCCAGCAGCTTAAGGAGGGAGCACTCCTACGAGCAGTACTTC. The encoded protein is CASSLRREHSYEQYF.

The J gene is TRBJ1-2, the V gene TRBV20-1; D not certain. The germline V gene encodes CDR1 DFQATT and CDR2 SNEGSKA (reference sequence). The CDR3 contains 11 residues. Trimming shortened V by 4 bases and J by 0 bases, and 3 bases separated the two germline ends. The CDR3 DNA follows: TGCAGTGCTAACACTAACTATGGCTACACCTTC. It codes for CSANTNYGYTF.

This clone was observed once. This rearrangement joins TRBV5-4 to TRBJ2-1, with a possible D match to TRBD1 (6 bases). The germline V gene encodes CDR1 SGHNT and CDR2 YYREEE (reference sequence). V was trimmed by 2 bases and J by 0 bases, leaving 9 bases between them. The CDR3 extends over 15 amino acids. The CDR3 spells CASSLEGDSYNEQFF. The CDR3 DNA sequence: TGTGCCAGCAGCTTAGAGGGGGACTCCTACAATGAGCAGTTCTTC.

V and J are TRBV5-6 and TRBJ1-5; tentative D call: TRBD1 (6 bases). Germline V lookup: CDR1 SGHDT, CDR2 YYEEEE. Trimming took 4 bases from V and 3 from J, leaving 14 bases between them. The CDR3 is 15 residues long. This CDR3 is CASSRGQSDNQPQHF. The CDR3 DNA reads TGTGCCAGCAGCCGTGGACAGAGCGACAATCAGCCCCAGCATTTT.

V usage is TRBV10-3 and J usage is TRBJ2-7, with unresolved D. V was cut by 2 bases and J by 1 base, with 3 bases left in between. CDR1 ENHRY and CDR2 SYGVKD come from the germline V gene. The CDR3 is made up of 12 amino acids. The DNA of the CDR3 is TGTGCCATCAGTGAGACATCCTACGAGCAGTACTTC. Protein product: CAISETSYEQYF.

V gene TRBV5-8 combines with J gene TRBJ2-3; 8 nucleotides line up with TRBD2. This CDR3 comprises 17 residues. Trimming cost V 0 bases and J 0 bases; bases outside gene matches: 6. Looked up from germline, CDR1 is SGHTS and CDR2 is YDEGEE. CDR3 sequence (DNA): TGTGCCAGCAGCTTGGAGCGGGGGAGACCTAGCACAGATACGCAGTATTTT. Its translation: CASSLERGRPSTDTQYF.

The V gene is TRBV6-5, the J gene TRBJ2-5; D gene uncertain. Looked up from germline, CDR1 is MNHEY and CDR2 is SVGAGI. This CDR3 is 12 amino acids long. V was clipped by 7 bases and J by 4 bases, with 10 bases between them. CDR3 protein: CASKWALETQYF. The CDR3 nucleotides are TGTGCCAGCAAATGGGCATTAGAGACCCAGTACTTC.

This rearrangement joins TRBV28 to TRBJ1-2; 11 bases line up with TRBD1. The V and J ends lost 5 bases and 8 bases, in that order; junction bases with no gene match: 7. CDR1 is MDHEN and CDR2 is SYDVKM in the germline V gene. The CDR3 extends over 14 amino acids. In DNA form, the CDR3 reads TGTGCCAGCAGTATGGGACAGGGGGGTGGGGGCTACACCTTC. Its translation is CASSMGQGGGGYTF.

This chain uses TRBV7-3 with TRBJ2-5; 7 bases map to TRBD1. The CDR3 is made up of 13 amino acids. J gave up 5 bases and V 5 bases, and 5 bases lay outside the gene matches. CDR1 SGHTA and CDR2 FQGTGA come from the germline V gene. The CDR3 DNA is TGTGCCAGCAGCCCACGGACAGGCGAGACCCAGTACTTC. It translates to CASSPRTGETQYF.

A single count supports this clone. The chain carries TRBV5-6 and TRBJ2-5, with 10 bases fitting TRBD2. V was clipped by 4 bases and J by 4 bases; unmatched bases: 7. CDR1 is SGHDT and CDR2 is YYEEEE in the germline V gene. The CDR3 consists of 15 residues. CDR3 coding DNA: TGTGCCAGCAGCGCGGATAGCGGGAGGACAGAGACCCAGTACTTC. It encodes CASSADSGRTETQYF.

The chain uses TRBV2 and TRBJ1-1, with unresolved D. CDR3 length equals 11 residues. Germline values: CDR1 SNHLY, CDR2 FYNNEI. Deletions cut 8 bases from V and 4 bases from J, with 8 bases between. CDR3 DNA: TGTGCCAGCTTAATAGCCACTGAAGCTTTCTTT. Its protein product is CASLIATEAFF.

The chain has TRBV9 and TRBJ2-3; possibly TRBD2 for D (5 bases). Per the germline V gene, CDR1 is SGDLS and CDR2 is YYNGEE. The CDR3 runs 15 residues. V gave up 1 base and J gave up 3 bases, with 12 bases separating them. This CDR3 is CASSVSVVATDTQYF. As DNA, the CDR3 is TGTGCCAGCAGCGTATCGGTAGTAGCGACAGATACGCAGTATTTT.

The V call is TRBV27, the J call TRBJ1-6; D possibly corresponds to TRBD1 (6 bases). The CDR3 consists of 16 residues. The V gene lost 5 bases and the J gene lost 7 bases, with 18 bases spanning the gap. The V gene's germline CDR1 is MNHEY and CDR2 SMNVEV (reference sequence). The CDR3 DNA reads TGTGCCAGCAGTCCGACCAGGGGTCTGGGCAATTCACCCCTCCACTTT. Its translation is CASSPTRGLGNSPLHF.